The 24 T cell receptor beta chains listed next were all sequenced from one sample in a study of glioma-infiltrating T cells after dendritic cell vaccination. Method: immunoSEQ multiplex PCR; TCRdb's copy keeps in-frame clones and lacks some. The sample gives 55,000 to 75,000 clones, 81% of which show up once; roughly 7.9% is in the top ten. The sequencing used blood, collected before dendritic cell vaccination. The receptors shown here come from a human donor with glioblastoma.

The J gene is TRBJ1-1, the V gene TRBV7-6; maybe TRBD1 (5 bases). Trimming stripped 6 bases from V and 1 base from J, with 12 bases between. CDR1 and CDR2 from the germline V gene are SGHVS and FNYEAQ. This CDR3 has 14 amino acids. The CDR3 protein is CASSERGGNTEAFF. CDR3 nucleotides: TGTGCCAGCAGTGAGCGGGGGGGGAACACTGAAGCTTTCTTT.

The chain recombines TRBV5-1 with TRBJ1-5, with D maybe TRBD1 (6 bases). Looked up from germline, CDR1 is SGHRS and CDR2 is YFSETQ. The CDR3 loop spans 18 amino acids. Trimming removed 3 bases at V and 0 bases at J, with 19 bases between. For the CDR3, the DNA is TGCGCCAGCAGCTGGGGGGGGGCAGGGTTGTATAGCAATCAGCCCCAGCATTTT. The encoded protein is CASSWGGAGLYSNQPQHF.

This clone was seen just once. The chain is built from TRBV19 and TRBJ1-1; D uncertain. CDR3 length equals 14 residues. V was trimmed by 0 bases and J by 11 bases, leaving 16 bases between them. Germline lookup yields CDR1 LNHDA and CDR2 SQIVND (reference sequence). CDR3 nucleotides: TGTGCCAGTAGTATAGATCACGGTGGAGGTTTGGCTTTCTTT. This translates into CASSIDHGGGLAFF. The full variable domain, in which reference TRBV19 and TRBJ1-1 provide the parts outside the CDR3, is DGGITQSPKYLFRKEGQNVTLSCEQNLNHDAMYWYRQDPGQGLRLIYYSQIVNDFQKGDIAEGYSVSREKKESFPLTVTSAQKNPTAFYLCASSIDHGGGLAFFGQGTRLTVV.

The chain couples TRBV27 to TRBJ2-5; 10 bases map to TRBD2. The V gene end was trimmed by 5 bases and the J gene end by 4 bases; junction bases not matched to a gene: 13. There are 17 residues in the CDR3. CDR1 is MNHEY, CDR2 SMNVEV, per germline (reference sequence). Here the CDR3 reads CASSPNLAGGPGETQYF. As DNA, the CDR3 is TGTGCCAGCAGTCCGAACTTAGCGGGGGGCCCCGGAGAGACCCAGTACTTC.

The chain is built from TRBV27 and TRBJ2-7, with 8 bases identical to TRBD1. The CDR3 is 14 residues long. The junction had 3 bases not matched to a gene; V was cut back by 5 bases and J by 0 bases. Germline V gene data show CDR1 as MNHEY and CDR2 as SMNVEV (reference sequence). The CDR3 DNA reads as TGTGCCAGCAGTCCACAGGGGGTCTCCTACGAGCAGTACTTC. Protein: CASSPQGVSYEQYF.

This chain joins TRBV7-2 and TRBJ1-5; D gene ambiguous. CDR1 is SGHTA, CDR2 FQGNSA, per germline. Deletions cut 2 bases from V and 0 bases from J, with 8 bases between. This CDR3 is built from 15 residues. CDR3 region: CASSLSLNSNQPQHF. CDR3 DNA sequence: TGTGCCAGCAGCTTAAGTCTAAATAGCAATCAGCCCCAGCATTTT.

The rearrangement links TRBV7-2 to TRBJ2-3; TRBD2 matches 9 bases. This CDR3 is built from 15 residues. Germline values: CDR1 SGHTA, CDR2 FQGNSA. Losses at the gene ends were 5 bases for V and 2 bases for J; bases not matched to a gene: 5. CDR3 sequence reads: CASSPQRGVTDTQYF. The CDR3 region has the DNA TGTGCCAGCAGCCCCCAGCGGGGGGTCACAGATACGCAGTATTTT.

This clone was found once. The rearrangement joins TRBV7-8 to TRBJ2-4; 8 bases align to TRBD1. CDR3 length: 15 residues. Looked up from germline, CDR1 is SGHVS and CDR2 is FQNEAQ. Trimming cost V 4 bases and J 4 bases; bases outside gene matches: 6. In nucleotides, the CDR3 is TGTGCCAGCAGCTGGCCGGGACAGGCAAAAAACATTCAGTACTTC. This gives the protein CASSWPGQAKNIQYF.

This sequence joins TRBV7-2 and TRBJ2-5; D unresolved. V was pared by 4 bases and J by 5 bases, with 5 bases between. Germline CDR1 and CDR2: SGHTA and FQGNSA. This CDR3 is 11 amino acids long. CDR3 bases: TGTGCCAGCAGCTCAAGCGAGACCCAGTACTTC. It specifies CASSSSETQYF.

The CDR3 region has the DNA TGTGCCAGCAGCGCAGGGACAGCAACTAATGAAAAACTGTTTTTT. Its translation is CASSAGTATNEKLFF. The V gene is TRBV2, the J gene TRBJ1-4; 7 nucleotides align to TRBD1. Germline CDR1 reads SNHLY; CDR2 reads FYNNEI. The J segment lost 0 bases and the V segment lost 6 bases, leaving 4 bases of the junction unmatched. CDR3 length equals 15 residues.

The genes are TRBV19 and TRBJ2-3; 8 bases map to TRBD1. The CDR3 covers 15 residues. The V gene end was trimmed by 5 bases and the J gene end by 0 bases; junction bases not matched to a gene: 4. Germline V gene data show CDR1 as LNHDA and CDR2 as SQIVND (reference sequence). DNA for the CDR3: TGTGCCAGTAGTTCGGACAGGGAAAGCACAGATACGCAGTATTTT. Translated: CASSSDRESTDTQYF. Drawing the rest from reference TRBV19 and TRBJ2-3, the complete variable domain is DGGITQSPKYLFRKEGQNVTLSCEQNLNHDAMYWYRQDPGQGLRLIYYSQIVNDFQKGDIAEGYSVSREKKESFPLTVTSAQKNPTAFYLCASSSDRESTDTQYFGPGTRLTVL.

Details on this clone: Other DNA sequences in the same sample also yield this CDR3. The gene calls are TRBV30 and TRBJ2-1, with 10 bases aligning to TRBD2. V lost 1 base, J lost 5 bases, and 2 bases stayed unmatched. The germline CDR1 and CDR2 sequences are GTSNPN and SVGIG (reference sequence). The CDR3 has 14 residues. Written as DNA, the CDR3 is TGTGCCTGGAGTGGCCTAGCGGGAGACAATGAGCAGTTCTTC. Encoded protein: CAWSGLAGDNEQFF.

The chain recombines TRBV10-3 with TRBJ2-2; 10 nucleotides match TRBD2. The CDR3 length is 16 residues. With V trimmed by 3 bases and J by 4 bases, 5 bases remained unmatched. Germline CDR1 is ENHRY and CDR2 is SYGVKD. The CDR3 DNA reads TGTGCCATCAGTGACCCCGGGACTAGCGTCACCGGGGAGCTGTTTTTT. Translating it yields CAISDPGTSVTGELFF.

This clone was found a few times. This chain links TRBV6-4 with TRBJ1-1, with D unresolved. The V and J ends lost 3 bases and 4 bases respectively, with 6 bases between them. CDR3 length: 12 amino acids. Germline-derived CDR1 and CDR2 are MRHNA and SNTAGT. DNA for the CDR3: TGTGCCAGCAGTGAGACTGGCACTGAAGCTTTCTTT. It yields the protein CASSETGTEAFF.

This clone was observed many times. This chain joins TRBV6-5 and TRBJ1-3, with 7 bases matching TRBD1. The germline V gene encodes CDR1 MNHEY and CDR2 SVGAGI. V gave up 5 bases and J gave up 0 bases; unmatched junction bases: 4. The CDR3 runs 15 residues. The CDR3 protein is CASSPTGSSGNTIYF. In nucleotides, the CDR3 is TGTGCCAGCAGTCCGACAGGGAGCTCTGGAAACACCATATATTTT.

The chain's CDR3 is CASSQGQGEAKNIQYF. The DNA of the CDR3 is TGCGCCAGCAGCCAAGGACAGGGAGAAGCCAAAAACATTCAGTACTTC. The chain joins TRBV4-1 to TRBJ2-4; 7 nucleotides line up with TRBD1. J was trimmed by 0 bases and V by 1 base; bases with no gene match: 3. The CDR3 runs to 16 residues. Germline CDR1 reads MGHRA; CDR2 reads YSYEKL.

The V gene is TRBV7-2, the J gene TRBJ1-1; possibly TRBD1 for D (5 bases). CDR1 is SGHTA, CDR2 FQGNSA, per germline. Trimming took off 4 bases at V and 2 bases at J, with 11 bases between the two ends. The CDR3 has 14 residues. CDR3 region: CASSSGAGNTEAFF. In DNA, the CDR3 is TGTGCCAGCAGCTCTGGGGCTGGAAACACTGAAGCTTTCTTT.

This chain connects TRBV5-1 to TRBJ2-2; tentative D call: TRBD2 (5 bases). In germline, CDR1 is SGHRS, CDR2 YFSETQ. The V end was cut by 4 bases, the J end by 3 bases, with 13 bases between. The CDR3 totals 15 residues. DNA of the CDR3: TGCGCCAGCAGCGCGAGGGTTTCCGACACCGGGGAGCTGTTTTTT. The encoded protein is CASSARVSDTGELFF.

J is TRBJ2-2 and V is TRBV10-3, with 7 bases lining up with TRBD1. Germline lookup yields CDR1 ENHRY and CDR2 SYGVKD. The length of the CDR3 is 12 residues. The ends lost 11 bases at V and 6 bases at J; junction bases unmatched: 6. CDR3 amino acids: CASGQAAGELFF. CDR3 in DNA: TGTGCCTCAGGACAGGCCGCCGGGGAGCTGTTTTTT.

This rearrangement joins TRBV4-1 to TRBJ2-3; 8 positions match TRBD1. The CDR3 contains 17 residues. Germline CDR1 MGHRA, CDR2 YSYEKL. V lost 3 bases and J lost 2; bases outside the gene matches: 10. The CDR3 nucleotides are TGCGCCAGCAGCCAGAAAGGACAGGGTCTGACCACAGATACGCAGTATTTT. Encoded protein: CASSQKGQGLTTDTQYF.

This clone has just a few counts. The CDR3 spells CASSYIQGRARFEAFF. The CDR3 DNA reads as TGTGCCAGCAGTTACATCCAGGGTCGGGCTCGTTTTGAAGCTTTCTTT. The chain employs TRBV2 and TRBJ1-1; D is possibly TRBD1 (5 bases). The CDR3 is 16 residues long. Germline V gives CDR1 SNHLY, CDR2 FYNNEI. Trimming pared 5 bases from V and 7 bases from J, leaving 23 bases between.

The chain has TRBV6-1 and TRBJ2-2; D may be TRBD1 (6 bases). V was clipped by 4 bases and J by 4 bases, with 13 bases between them. The CDR3 loop spans 15 amino acids. Germline CDR1 MNHNS, CDR2 SASEGT. The CDR3 sequence: CASSVLTGSTGELFF. The CDR3 bases are TGTGCCAGCAGTGTACTGACAGGATCCACCGGGGAGCTGTTTTTT.

The rearrangement uses TRBV7-9 and TRBJ2-2, with 9 bases identical to TRBD2. The germline gives CDR1 SEHNR, CDR2 FQNEAQ (reference sequence). The ends lost 3 bases at V and 3 bases at J; junction bases unmatched: 8. The CDR3 extends over 17 amino acids. CDR3 nucleotide sequence: TGTGCCAGCAGCTTCCCCCGCGGGGGGGCAGACACCGGGGAGCTGTTTTTT. It yields the protein CASSFPRGGADTGELFF. The whole variable domain, remainder taken from reference TRBV7-9 and TRBJ2-2, is DTGVSQNPRHKITKRGQNVTFRCDPISEHNRLYWYRQTLGQGPEFLTYFQNEAQLEKSRLLSDRFSAERPKGSFSTLEIQRTEQGDSAMYLCASSFPRGGADTGELFFGEGSRLTVL.

This sequence joins TRBV19 and TRBJ1-2; 10 nucleotides align to TRBD1. CDR3 size: 14 residues. Unmatched junction bases numbered 7, after V lost 10 bases and J lost 2 bases. Germline CDR1 and CDR2: LNHDA and SQIVND (reference sequence). DNA of the CDR3: TGTGCCACCGAGACAGGGGGCTTAAACTATGGCTACACCTTC. As protein: CATETGGLNYGYTF.